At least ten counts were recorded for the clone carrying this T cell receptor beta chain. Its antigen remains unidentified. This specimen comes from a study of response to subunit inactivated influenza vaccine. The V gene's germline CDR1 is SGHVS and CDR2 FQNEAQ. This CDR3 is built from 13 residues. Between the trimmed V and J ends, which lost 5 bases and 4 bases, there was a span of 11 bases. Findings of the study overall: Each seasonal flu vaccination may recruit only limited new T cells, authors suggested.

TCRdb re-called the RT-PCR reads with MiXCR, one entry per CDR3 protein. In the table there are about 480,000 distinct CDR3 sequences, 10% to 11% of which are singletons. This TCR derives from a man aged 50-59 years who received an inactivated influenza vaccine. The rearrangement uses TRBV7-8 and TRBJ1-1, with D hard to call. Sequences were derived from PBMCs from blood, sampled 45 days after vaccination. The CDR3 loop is CASSLGKGTEAFF. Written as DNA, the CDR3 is TGTGCCAGCAGCCTGGGGAAGGGCACTGAAGCTTTCTTT.